The clone carrying this T cell receptor (beta chain) was counted between two and nine times. V lost 4 bases and J lost 3; bases outside the gene matches: 3. This CDR3 is built from 14 residues. Germline V gene data show CDR1 as SQVTM and CDR2 as ANQGSEA. The entry originates in a study of CD8+ T cells in alopecia areata. RNA extraction was followed by reverse transcription into cDNA, which acted as the sequencing template. Generated by immunoSEQ multiplex PCR, the TCRdb table keeps only in-frame clones and is missing some. Of roughly 59,000 clones detected, roughly half appear once; the ten largest clones hold roughly 17%.

The sample was CD8+ T cells sorted from blood, taken at week 0. The receptor comes from a human donor with alopecia areata. The chain employs TRBV29-1 and TRBJ1-1; 12 nucleotides match TRBD1. The chain's CDR3 is CSVGDRGRDTEAFF. The CDR3 DNA reads as TGCAGCGTTGGGGACAGGGGGCGCGACACTGAAGCTTTCTTT.